What follows are 20 T cell receptor beta chains derived from one specimen sequenced in a study of T cell clonality in common variable immunodeficiency. Method: immunoSEQ multiplex PCR; TCRdb's copy keeps in-frame clones and lacks some. The sample holds about 81,000 clones, and no clone turns up only once. The sequencing input was peripheral blood mononuclear cells. The receptor set was obtained from a person aged 18 to 70 in good health.

In its sample, this clone was seen many times. The read ends 3 residues shy of where the CDR3 ends; the end is completed using the germline J gene. The chain employs TRBV19 and TRBJ2-1; 7 bases agree with TRBD1. This CDR3 is 16 amino acids long. The trim removed 6 bases at V and 1 base at J, leaving 9 bases unmatched. The V gene's germline CDR1 is LNHDA and CDR2 SQIVND (reference sequence). The CDR3 DNA, read in part, is TGTGCCAGTAGCCGGGACAGTCCGATGTCCTACAATGAG. This encodes CASSRDSPMSYNE. The entire CDR3 sequence reads CASSRDSPMSYNEQFF.

This clone was counted at least ten times. The read is 3 residues too short to cover the CDR3 end, so that end is filled in from the germline J gene. The chain carries TRBV5-1 and TRBJ1-1; 10 nucleotides align to TRBD1. CDR1 SGHRS and CDR2 YFSETQ come from the germline V gene. Trimming removed 6 bases from V and 1 base from J; junction bases left unmatched: 9. The CDR3 spans 16 residues. The CDR3 bases that were read are TGCGCCAGCAAGGTCGACAGGGGGCGCCCGAACACTGAA. Its protein product is CASKVDRGRPNTE. The whole CDR3 reads CASKVDRGRPNTEAFF.

This clone was seen at least ten times. The chain's CDR3 is CASSSFSGTSGRRGDTGELFF. CDR3 DNA, as far as it was read: TGTGCCAGTAGTTCCTTTTCCGGGACTAGCGGGAGGCGGGGTGACACCGGGGAG. The V call is TRBV19, the J call TRBJ2-2; 15 positions match TRBD2. The read finishes 3 residues shy of the CDR3 end, and the germline J gene is used to complete it. Germline CDR1 is LNHDA and CDR2 is SQIVND (reference sequence). The CDR3 loop spans 21 amino acids. J lost 3 bases, V lost 5 bases, and 16 bases had no gene match.

This clone was observed many times. The read comes to an end 3 residues before the CDR3 does, leaving the germline J gene to fill in the end. V is TRBV11-2 and J is TRBJ2-3; possible D gene TRBD1, 5 bases. Trimming took 5 bases from V and 2 from J, leaving 11 bases between them. CDR3 length equals 14 residues. CDR1 and CDR2 (germline): SGHAT, FQNNGV. CDR3 DNA, as far as it was read: TGTGCCAGCAGCCCTGGACATTCCACAGATACG. Amino acid sequence: CASSPGHSTDT. From start to end, the CDR3 is CASSPGHSTDTQYF.

This clone was observed many times. The CDR3 end is not reached by the read, which stops 3 residues before it; the germline J gene fills it in. V and J are TRBV28 and TRBJ1-4; perhaps TRBD1 as D (5 bases). The CDR3 extends over 15 amino acids. Trimming took 2 bases from V and 5 from J, leaving 12 bases between them. The germline CDR1 and CDR2 sequences are MDHEN and SYDVKM. Incomplete CDR3 DNA: TGTGCCAGCAGTTTAAGCGGGGCGGGGAATGAAAAA. Translation gives CASSLSGAGNEK. The whole CDR3 protein is CASSLSGAGNEKLFF.

There are many counts of this clone. The CDR3 bases that were read are TGCAGTGCTAGAGACCCTAGCGGGAGGGGCACAGATACG. Translated, it gives CSARDPSGRGTDT. The entire CDR3 is CSARDPSGRGTDTQYF. This chain joins TRBV20-1 and TRBJ2-3; 12 nucleotides line up with TRBD2. The observed sequence ends 3 residues before the CDR3 terminus, with the missing tail filled in from the germline J gene. CDR1 and CDR2 from the germline V gene are DFQATT and SNEGSKA (reference sequence). V gave up 0 bases and J gave up 1 base; unmatched junction bases: 2. This CDR3 is 16 amino acids long.

There are many counts of this clone. The CDR3 end lies 3 residues beyond the end of the read and is filled in from the germline J gene. This rearrangement joins TRBV13 to TRBJ2-1, with D possibly being TRBD2 (5 bases). CDR1 PRHDT and CDR2 FYEKMQ come from the germline V gene (reference sequence). Between the trimmed V and J ends, which lost 5 bases and 6 bases, there was a span of 14 bases. The CDR3 runs to 14 residues. Incomplete CDR3 DNA: TGTGCCAGCAGCCTCTTGTGGGCGGGCAATGAG. Translation gives CASSLLWAGNE. The full CDR3 reads CASSLLWAGNEQFF. Full variable domain (rest looked up from reference TRBV13 and TRBJ2-1): AAGVIQSPRHLIKEKRETATLKCYPIPRHDTVYWYQQGPGQDPQFLISFYEKMQSDKGSIPDRFSAQQFSDYHSELNMSSLELGDSALYFCASSLLWAGNEQFFGPGTRLTVL.

This clone was detected many times. A read error may account for a junction end that differs from germline. The observed sequence ends 3 residues before the CDR3 terminus, with the missing tail filled in from the germline J gene. This rearrangement joins TRBV4-2 to TRBJ2-3; D is unresolved. CDR1 and CDR2 (germline): LGHNA, YNFKEQ. There are 14 residues in the CDR3. The part of the CDR3 DNA that was read is TGCGCCAGCAGCCAAGGATCGAGGACAGATACG. This gives the protein CASSQGSRTDT. The CDR3 reads in full as CASSQGSRTDTQYF.

This clone has at least ten counts. With the read ending 3 residues before the CDR3 end, the germline J gene is used to fill in that end. This sequence joins TRBV2 and TRBJ2-7; tentatively, D is TRBD2 (6 bases). V lost 7 bases to trimming and J lost 5 bases, with 15 bases between them. CDR3 length equals 13 residues. Germline V gene sequence: CDR1 SNHLY, CDR2 FYNNEI. CDR3 sequence: CASILGGWDEQYF. The CDR3 DNA, read in part, is TGTGCCAGCATCCTCGGGGGTTGGGACGAG.

This clone showed up many times. The missing CDR3 end, 3 residues past where the read stops, is filled in from the germline J gene. The V call is TRBV2, the J call TRBJ2-1; 8 nucleotides match TRBD1. Unmatched junction bases numbered 13, after V lost 6 bases and J lost 9 bases. There are 15 residues in the CDR3. The germline CDR1 and CDR2 sequences are SNHLY and FYNNEI. The covered CDR3 bases are TGTGCCAGCAGCCGGGCGGGGACAGGCGAAAGTGAG. Translated: CASSRAGTGESE. The entire CDR3 protein reads CASSRAGTGESEQFF.

This clone has ten or more counts. The read ends 3 residues before the CDR3 terminus; that terminus is restored from the germline J gene. V usage is TRBV7-6 and J usage is TRBJ2-5, with a tentative D call TRBD1 (5 bases). Trimming stripped 5 bases from V and 2 bases from J, with 9 bases between. The CDR3 is made up of 13 amino acids. Germline CDR1 and CDR2: SGHVS and FNYEAQ. The CDR3 loop is CASSPAGQETQYF. The sequenced part of the CDR3 DNA is TGTGCCAGCAGCCCCGCAGGGCAAGAGACC. The full variable domain, completed using reference TRBV7-6 and TRBJ2-5, is GAGVSQSPRYKVTKRGQDVALRCDPISGHVSLYWYRQALGQGPEFLTYFNYEAQQDKSGLPNDRFSAERPEGSISTLTIQRTEQRDSAMYRCASSPAGQETQYFGPGTRLLVL.

In regard to this clone: The CDR3 is cut off 3 residues early in the read; its end comes from the germline J gene. The genes are TRBV19 and TRBJ2-2; maybe TRBD2 (6 bases). V lost 2 bases and J 6 bases, leaving 10 bases between the germline ends. CDR1 and CDR2 (germline): LNHDA, SQIVND (reference sequence). This CDR3 contains 14 residues. CDR3 in amino acids: CASSISASAGELFF. The CDR3 bases that were read are TGTGCCAGTAGTATATCGGCTAGCGCCGGGGAG. Supplemented by reference TRBV19 and TRBJ2-2, the full variable domain reads DGGITQSPKYLFRKEGQNVTLSCEQNLNHDAMYWYRQDPGQGLRLIYYSQIVNDFQKGDIAEGYSVSREKKESFPLTVTSAQKNPTAFYLCASSISASAGELFFGEGSRLTVL.

This clone was picked up many times. With the read ending 3 residues before the CDR3 end, the germline J gene is used to fill in that end. The rearrangement uses TRBV5-8 and TRBJ2-7; 7 bases fit TRBD1. Per germline, CDR1 SGHTS and CDR2 YDEGEE. V dropped 8 bases and J dropped 3; count of bases not matched to a gene: 8. The CDR3 consists of 13 residues. The covered CDR3 bases are TGTGCCAGTGAAGACAGGGTCTTCTACGAG. This codes for CASEDRVFYE. The full CDR3 is CASEDRVFYEQYF. Filled out from reference TRBV5-8 and TRBJ2-7, the complete variable domain reads EAGVTQSPTHLIKTRGQQATLRCSPISGHTSVYWYQQALGLGLQFLLWYDEGEERNRGNFPPRFSGRQFPNYSSELNVNALELEDSALYLCASEDRVFYEQYFGPGTRLTVT.

The sample holds many counts of this clone. The read stops 3 residues short of the end of the CDR3; the missing end is completed from the germline J gene. The rearrangement uses TRBV7-8 and TRBJ2-1; unclear D gene. V lost 0 bases to trimming and J lost 0 bases, with 9 bases between them. From germline, CDR1 is SGHVS and CDR2 FQNEAQ. The CDR3 loop spans 16 amino acids. Incomplete CDR3 DNA: TGTGCCAGCAGCTTAGCGTCAACCAGCTCCTACAATGAG. It translates to CASSLASTSSYNE. The full CDR3 reads CASSLASTSSYNEQFF.

This clone was detected ten times or more. The read terminates 3 residues before the CDR3 end, so the remaining end is supplied by the germline J gene. The chain carries TRBV19 and TRBJ1-1; maybe TRBD1 (5 bases). The germline V gene encodes CDR1 LNHDA and CDR2 SQIVND (reference sequence). This CDR3 comprises 11 residues. The CDR3 bases that were read are TGTGCCAGTGTCTCCCGGGGGAGG. This sequence encodes CASVSRGR. In full, the CDR3 is CASVSRGRAFF. Combining the CDR3 with reference TRBV19 and TRBJ1-1 gives the whole variable domain DGGITQSPKYLFRKEGQNVTLSCEQNLNHDAMYWYRQDPGQGLRLIYYSQIVNDFQKGDIAEGYSVSREKKESFPLTVTSAQKNPTAFYLCASVSRGRAFFGQGTRLTVV.

This clone was detected many times. The read ends 3 residues before the CDR3 terminus; that terminus is restored from the germline J gene. The chain is built from TRBV5-6 and TRBJ2-7, with D maybe TRBD1 (6 bases). V lost 4 bases and J 2 bases, leaving 13 bases between the germline ends. The germline CDR1 and CDR2 sequences are SGHDT and YYEEEE. This CDR3 comprises 14 residues. The CDR3 sequence is CASSRGQWTYEQYF. Partial CDR3 DNA: TGTGCCAGCAGCCGAGGACAGTGGACCTACGAG.

This clone came up many times. The read ends 3 residues early relative to the CDR3; the germline J gene fills the gap. The chain couples TRBV20-1 to TRBJ2-1; 14 nucleotides align to TRBD2. The trim removed 0 bases at V and 7 bases at J, leaving 8 bases unmatched. From germline, CDR1 is DFQATT and CDR2 SNEGSKA (reference sequence). This CDR3 is 17 amino acids long. The CDR3 region is CSARDVTSGRAKNEQFF. CDR3 bases read: TGCAGTGCTAGAGACGTGACTAGCGGGAGGGCCAAAAATGAG.

This clone has ten or more counts. The read gets to within 3 residues of the CDR3 end, and the germline J gene fills in the rest. The V call is TRBV5-1, the J call TRBJ2-1, with TRBD2 matching 9 bases. The CDR3 is 15 residues long. Germline assignment: CDR1 SGHRS and CDR2 YFSETQ. J was trimmed by 5 bases and V by 5 bases; bases with no gene match: 8. The CDR3 protein is CASRRSGSPDNEQFF. The CDR3 DNA, read in part, is TGCGCCAGCAGGCGTAGCGGGAGTCCTGACAATGAG.

This clone was seen many times. The read terminates 3 residues before the CDR3 end, so the remaining end is supplied by the germline J gene. The chain carries TRBV19 and TRBJ1-1, with 8 positions matching TRBD1. This CDR3 is 10 amino acids long. CDR1 is LNHDA and CDR2 is SQIVND in the germline V gene (reference sequence). CDR3 amino acids: CATGDREAFF. The CDR3 DNA, read in part, is TGTGCCACTGGGGACAGGGAA.

This clone was picked up many times. The read ends 3 residues early relative to the CDR3; the germline J gene fills the gap. V and J are TRBV7-8 and TRBJ2-3; no firm D call. Trimming cost V 3 bases and J 1 base, with 5 bases left between them. The CDR3 loop spans 13 amino acids. Looked up from germline, CDR1 is SGHVS and CDR2 is FQNEAQ. CDR3 sequence reads: CASSFEGTDTQYF. The CDR3 DNA, read in part, is TGTGCCAGCAGCTTTGAGGGCACAGATACG.